This T cell receptor (beta chain) was documented in a study of T-cell reconstitution after alpha-beta-depleted transplantation in children. A library of TCRbeta sequences, prepared with unique molecular identifiers, was generated. TCRdb ran MiXCR on the PCR reads and lists one entry per CDR3 protein. The sample consists of about 400,000 distinct CDR3 sequences, just over 20% of them appearing once. Trimming removed 1 base from V and 6 bases from J; junction bases left unmatched: 5. The germline CDR1 and CDR2 sequences are MDHEN and SYDVKM. The CDR3 is 15 residues long. This clonotype has more than one count but fewer than ten.

Sequenced material: PBMCs from the stem cell graft donor, taken from the stem cell graft. The gene calls are TRBV28 and TRBJ2-3, with TRBD2 matching over 9 bases. This TCR came from a human donor who donated a stem cell graft to a child with acute myeloid leukemia. The CDR3 here is CASSLFGRGGDTQYF. The CDR3 DNA reads TGTGCCAGCAGTTTATTTGGGCGGGGGGGGGATACGCAGTATTTT. Supplemented by reference TRBV28 and TRBJ2-3, the full variable domain reads DVKVTQSSRYLVKRTGEKVFLECVQDMDHENMFWYRQDPGLGLRLIYFSYDVKMKEKGDIPEGYSVSREKKERFSLILESASTNQTSMYLCASSLFGRGGDTQYFGPGTRLTVL.